This entry lists 14 T cell receptor beta chains sequenced from one sample in a study of PD-L1 blockade in urothelial cancer. The sample's time point: pretreatment peripheral blood. Method: immunoSEQ multiplex PCR; TCRdb's copy keeps in-frame clones and lacks some. The sample lists tens of thousands of clones; roughly four fifths were seen once. Material: PBMCs, obtained around atezolizumab (anti-PD-L1) treatment. The receptors come from a man aged 65-85 years with urothelial cancer.

This clone was observed a single time. The chain recombines TRBV4-3 with TRBJ1-2, with D possibly being TRBD1 (6 bases). CDR3 length: 15 amino acids. Trimming took 4 bases from V and 3 from J, leaving 15 bases between them. Germline CDR1 LGHNA, CDR2 YSLEER. The DNA of the CDR3 is TGCGCCAGCAGCCCTCTAATCAGGGGAGACTATGGCTACACCTTC. Its translation is CASSPLIRGDYGYTF.

The chain has TRBV6-6 and TRBJ1-5, with a tentative D call TRBD1 (5 bases). The germline CDR1 and CDR2 sequences are MNHNY and SVGAGI (reference sequence). The CDR3 is 16 residues long. Between the trimmed V and J ends, which lost 5 bases and 0 bases, there was a span of 14 bases. CDR3 protein: CASSDLGRGSNQPQHF. The DNA of the CDR3 is TGTGCCAGCAGTGACTTGGGAAGGGGTAGCAATCAGCCCCAGCATTTT.

The V call is TRBV19, the J call TRBJ2-7, with 12 bases that match TRBD1. Germline CDR1 is LNHDA and CDR2 is SQIVND (reference sequence). CDR3 size: 15 residues. V trimming: 10 bases; J trimming: 5 bases; junction bases outside the gene matches: 12. DNA for the CDR3: TGTGCCACCTCAAGAGGGGGGACAGGGGGCCACGAGCAGTACTTC. Encoded protein: CATSRGGTGGHEQYF.

The chain is built from TRBV18 and TRBJ1-1; D remains unclear. Germline V gene data show CDR1 as KGHSH and CDR2 as LQKENI. CDR3 size: 15 residues. Trimming took 5 bases from V and 1 from J, leaving 14 bases between them. The CDR3, as DNA: TGTGCCAGCTCAACCCTTTCGGGGTCGAACACTGAAGCTTTCTTT. The encoded protein is CASSTLSGSNTEAFF.

This clone was seen a handful of times. This chain uses TRBV19 with TRBJ1-1; TRBD1 is a possible D gene (5 bases). The CDR3 is made up of 13 amino acids. CDR1 and CDR2 (germline): LNHDA, SQIVND (reference sequence). Trimming removed 6 bases from V and 2 bases from J, with 10 bases in between. The CDR3 loop reads CASSDRINTEAFF. The CDR3 DNA sequence: TGTGCCAGTAGCGACAGAATTAACACTGAAGCTTTCTTT.

The chain is built from TRBV9 and TRBJ1-2; TRBD1 matches 9 bases. Germline V gene sequence: CDR1 SGDLS, CDR2 YYNGEE. The CDR3 extends over 13 amino acids. With V trimmed by 3 bases and J by 8 bases, 5 bases remained unmatched. The CDR3 sequence is CASSARDREGYTF. CDR3 in DNA: TGTGCCAGCAGCGCCCGGGACAGGGAGGGCTACACCTTC.

This sequence joins TRBV7-2 and TRBJ2-7, with D perhaps matching TRBD2 (6 bases). CDR1 and CDR2 from the germline V gene are SGHTA and FQGNSA. Trimming cost V 2 bases and J 2 bases, with 13 bases left between them. This CDR3 has 15 residues. The CDR3 nucleotides read TGTGCCAGCAGCTTACGGGTTAGCGGAGCCTACGAGCAGTACTTC. Translated, it gives CASSLRVSGAYEQYF.

This rearrangement joins TRBV21-1 to TRBJ2-3; the D call TRBD2 from the table was never checked on the DNA. TRBV21-1 is listed as a pseudogene. The CDR3 totals 17 residues. The CDR3 DNA reads as TGTGCCAGCAGCAAAGCGCTTCTGAGGGTTAGCACAGATACGCAGTATTTT. As protein: CASSKALLRVSTDTQYF.

The V call is TRBV28, the J call TRBJ2-3; D is possibly TRBD1 (5 bases). CDR3 length: 14 amino acids. Looked up from germline, CDR1 is MDHEN and CDR2 is SYDVKM. V was trimmed by 6 bases and J by 6 bases, leaving 16 bases between them. The CDR3 reads CASRGASNVDTQYF. The DNA of the CDR3 is TGTGCCAGCAGAGGGGCCTCAAACGTGGATACGCAGTATTTT.

The chain employs TRBV29-1 and TRBJ1-1, with 8 nucleotides matching TRBD1. Per germline, CDR1 SQVTM and CDR2 ANQGSEA. The CDR3 totals 12 residues. With 4 bases clipped from V and 3 bases from J, the junction kept 1 base outside the gene matches. This chain's CDR3 is CSVGTGYTEAFF. For the CDR3, the DNA is TGCAGCGTTGGGACAGGGTACACTGAAGCTTTCTTT. Full variable domain (missing parts from reference TRBV29-1 and TRBJ1-1): SAVISQKPSRDICQRGTSLTIQCQVDSQVTMMFWYRQQPGQSLTLIATANQGSEATYESGFVIDKFPISRPNLTFSTLTVSNMSPEDSSIYLCSVGTGYTEAFFGQGTRLTVV.

This clone appeared a few times. This chain links TRBV5-6 with TRBJ2-7, with D possibly being TRBD2 (6 bases). V lost 2 bases, J lost 7 bases, and 13 bases lay in between. CDR3 length: 13 amino acids. CDR1 and CDR2 (germline): SGHDT, YYEEEE. The CDR3 nucleotides read TGTGCCAGCAGCTTCACAGCAGGGAGGGAGCAGTACTTC. Residues: CASSFTAGREQYF.

The chain carries TRBV19 and TRBJ2-1; maybe TRBD1 (5 bases). This CDR3 is built from 15 residues. Germline CDR1 and CDR2: LNHDA and SQIVND (reference sequence). V dropped 5 bases and J dropped 4 bases, with 15 bases sitting between them. CDR3 sequence (DNA): TGTGCCAGTAGTCCCCGCAGGCAGGGATACAATGAGCAGTTCTTC. This codes for CASSPRRQGYNEQFF.

The rearrangement uses TRBV5-1 and TRBJ2-1, with 9 bases fitting TRBD1. V lost 4 bases, J lost 6 bases, and 8 bases stayed unmatched. CDR1 is SGHRS, CDR2 YFSETQ, per germline. The CDR3 spans 15 residues. This CDR3 reads CASSPGQGGSNEQFF. For the CDR3, the DNA is TGCGCCAGCAGCCCGGGACAGGGTGGTTCCAATGAGCAGTTCTTC. The full variable domain, completed using reference TRBV5-1 and TRBJ2-1, is KAGVTQTPRYLIKTRGQQVTLSCSPISGHRSVSWYQQTPGQGLQFLFEYFSETQRNKGNFPGRFSGRQFSNSRSEMNVSTLELGDSALYLCASSPGQGGSNEQFFGPGTRLTVL.

This clone was detected only once. The rearrangement uses TRBV28 and TRBJ2-1; the match to TRBD2 covers 9 bases. Germline-derived CDR1 and CDR2 are MDHEN and SYDVKM. The CDR3 consists of 16 residues. The trim removed 5 bases at V and 6 bases at J, leaving 11 bases unmatched. CDR3 in DNA: TGTGCCAGCAGTCCCGCCGGAGCGGGGGGAATCAATGAGCAGTTCTTC. Translating it yields CASSPAGAGGINEQFF.